The rows below give T cell receptor beta chains drawn from one sample of a study of blood T cell repertoires in COVID-19. Assay used: immunoSEQ multiplex PCR; TCRdb lists only in-frame clones, some missing. The sample lists around 50,000 clones; about nine tenths were seen once. The sample comprised peripheral blood. The receptors were sampled from a man over 45 with active COVID-19. The CDR3 runs from the conserved cysteine through the conserved F or W. Fields, in order: clone size, V gene, D gene, J gene, CDR3 DNA, CDR3 protein. The D gene is left open where the match is weak. Size tells how often a clone was seen (once, few, many) or the class of an expanded clone, and some rows leave it out.

size: -; V: TRBV6-5; D: -; J: TRBJ2-3; DNA: TGTGCCAGCAGTACAGGGTCAACAGATACGCAGTATTTT; CDR3: CASSTGSTDTQYF
size: -; V: TRBV11-2; D: -; J: TRBJ2-1; DNA: TGTGCCAGCAGCTTAGAATTCCGCAATGAGCAGTTCTTC; CDR3: CASSLEFRNEQFF
size: -; V: TRBV3-1/TRBV3-2; D: TRBD1; J: TRBJ2-7; DNA: TGTGCCAGCAGCCAAAGACAGGGGGACTACGAGCAGTACTTC; CDR3: CASSQRQGDYEQYF
size: -; V: TRBV7-8; D: TRBD1; J: TRBJ2-7; DNA: TGTGCCAGCAGCTTGCGGACAGGGGGGTCCTACGAGCAGTACTTC; CDR3: CASSLRTGGSYEQYF
size: -; V: TRBV5-1; D: -; J: TRBJ1-3; DNA: TGCGCCAGCACCCGGGGGGACACAGCCTCTGGAAACACCATATATTTT; CDR3: CASTRGDTASGNTIYF
size: -; V: TRBV28; D: -; J: TRBJ2-7; DNA: TGTGCCAGCAGTTTCCTATTGAGCTACGAGCAGTACTTC; CDR3: CASSFLLSYEQYF
size: -; V: TRBV18; D: TRBD1; J: TRBJ2-1; DNA: TGTGCCAGCTCACCCGGGACAGACAATGAGCAGTTCTTC; CDR3: CASSPGTDNEQFF
size: few; V: TRBV7-8; D: -; J: TRBJ2-7; DNA: TGTGCCAGCAGCTTAGCAGGGGCACCCTACGAGCAGTACTTC; CDR3: CASSLAGAPYEQYF
size: -; V: TRBV30; D: -; J: TRBJ1-5; DNA: TGTGCCTGGAGCGGTAGGGCAGGGGTCAATCAGCCCCAGCATTTT; CDR3: CAWSGRAGVNQPQHF
size: -; V: TRBV2; D: -; J: TRBJ1-5; DNA: TGTGCCAGCAGGGTAAGAAAAGGGGATCAGCCCCAGCATTTT; CDR3: CASRVRKGDQPQHF
size: -; V: TRBV6-1; D: TRBD1; J: TRBJ1-5; DNA: TGTGCCAGCAGTGAAGGAGTAGGGGACAGAGGGAGCCAGCCCCAGCATTTT; CDR3: CASSEGVGDRGSQPQHF
size: -; V: TRBV5-1; D: -; J: TRBJ2-5; DNA: TGCGCCAGCAGCTTAGGGGTAGGGGAGACCCAGTACTTC; CDR3: CASSLGVGETQYF
size: -; V: TRBV4-1; D: TRBD1; J: TRBJ1-1; DNA: TGCGCCAGCAGCCTTTCACGAGGGACAGGGGGCACTGAAGCTTTCTTT; CDR3: CASSLSRGTGGTEAFF
size: -; V: TRBV15; D: -; J: TRBJ1-1; DNA: TGTGCCACCAGCGACGAGGGACACCTCATGAACACTGAAGCTTTCTTT; CDR3: CATSDEGHLMNTEAFF
size: -; V: TRBV9; D: -; J: TRBJ2-5; DNA: TGTGCCAGCAGCGTAGCTGCCAGGGGGGCCCAAGAGACCCAGTACTTC; CDR3: CASSVAARGAQETQYF
size: -; V: TRBV27; D: TRBD1; J: TRBJ1-2; DNA: TGTGCCAGCAGTGAGGTAGGGGGCGATGGCTACACCTTC; CDR3: CASSEVGGDGYTF
size: once; V: TRBV6-6; D: -; J: TRBJ2-7; DNA: TGTGCCAGCAGTTATATTGCGGGATTTTCTTCCTACGAGCAGTACTTC; CDR3: CASSYIAGFSSYEQYF
size: few; V: TRBV25-1; D: -; J: TRBJ2-1; DNA: TGTGCCAGCAGCCGGTTGGGAGGTGAGGGTGAGCAGTTCTTC; CDR3: CASSRLGGEGEQFF
size: -; V: TRBV7-2; D: -; J: TRBJ1-3; DNA: TGTGCCAGCAGCCCCCGGGGCTCTGGAAACACCATATATTTT; CDR3: CASSPRGSGNTIYF